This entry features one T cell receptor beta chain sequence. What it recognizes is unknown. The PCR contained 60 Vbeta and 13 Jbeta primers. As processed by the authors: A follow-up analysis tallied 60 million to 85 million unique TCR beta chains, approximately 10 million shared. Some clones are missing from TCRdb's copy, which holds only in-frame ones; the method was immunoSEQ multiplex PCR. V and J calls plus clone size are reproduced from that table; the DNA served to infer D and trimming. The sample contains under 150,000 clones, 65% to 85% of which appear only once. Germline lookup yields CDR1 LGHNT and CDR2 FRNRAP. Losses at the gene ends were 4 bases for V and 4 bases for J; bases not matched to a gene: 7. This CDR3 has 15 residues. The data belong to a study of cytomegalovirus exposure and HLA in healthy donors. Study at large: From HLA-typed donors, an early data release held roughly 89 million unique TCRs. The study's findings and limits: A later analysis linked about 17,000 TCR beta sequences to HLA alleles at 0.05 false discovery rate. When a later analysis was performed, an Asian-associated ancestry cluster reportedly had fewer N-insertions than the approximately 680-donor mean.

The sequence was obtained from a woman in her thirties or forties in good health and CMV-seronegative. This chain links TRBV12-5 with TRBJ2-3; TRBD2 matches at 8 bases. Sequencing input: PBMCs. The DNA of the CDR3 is TGTGCTAGTGGTTCTTTCGGACTAGCTTCAGATACGCAGTATTTT. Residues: CASGSFGLASDTQYF. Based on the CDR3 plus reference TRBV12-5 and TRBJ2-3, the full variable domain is DARVTQTPRHKVTEMGQEVTMRCQPILGHNTVFWYRQTMMQGLELLAYFRNRAPLDDSGMPKDRFSAEMPDATLATLKIQPSEPRDSAVYFCASGSFGLASDTQYFGPGTRLTVL.